This TCR beta chain emerged from a study of blood T cell repertoires in COVID-19. Study background: COVID-19 samples, acute and convalescent, were from the United States, Italy and Spain. PBMCs, B-cell-depleted T cells, or T cells provided the cDNA or gDNA that made up the material.

This CDR3 comprises 14 residues. In germline, CDR1 is LGHDT, CDR2 YNNKEL (reference sequence). Deletions cut 4 bases from V and 4 bases from J, with 13 bases between. The protocol was immunoSEQ multiplex PCR, while the TCRdb copy is restricted to in-frame clones and leaves out a portion. The data hold roughly 160,000 clones, with approximately 90% observed a single time. The TCR originated in a man aged 18 to 29 with acute or convalescent COVID-19. The sample was peripheral blood. The V gene is TRBV3-1 (or the pseudogene TRBV3-2), the J gene TRBJ1-1, with D possibly being TRBD1 (6 bases). CDR3: CASSPNRVITEAFF. DNA for the CDR3: TGTGCCAGCAGCCCAAACAGGGTGATCACTGAAGCTTTCTTT.